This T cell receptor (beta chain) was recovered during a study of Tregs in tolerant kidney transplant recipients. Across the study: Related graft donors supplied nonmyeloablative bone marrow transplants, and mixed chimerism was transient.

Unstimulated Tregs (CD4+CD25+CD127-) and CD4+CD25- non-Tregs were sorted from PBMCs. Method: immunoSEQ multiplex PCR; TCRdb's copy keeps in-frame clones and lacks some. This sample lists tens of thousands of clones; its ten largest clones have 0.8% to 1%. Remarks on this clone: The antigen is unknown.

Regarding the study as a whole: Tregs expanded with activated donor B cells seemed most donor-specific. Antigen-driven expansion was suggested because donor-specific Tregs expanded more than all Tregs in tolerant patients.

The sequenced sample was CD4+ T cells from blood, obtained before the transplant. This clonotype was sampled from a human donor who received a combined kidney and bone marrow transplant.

The CDR3 here is CASRSDRVGQETQYF. CDR3 DNA (partial): TGCGCCAGCAGATCGGACAGGGTTGGGCAAGAGACC. This chain joins TRBV10-2 and TRBJ2-5; 8 bases align to TRBD1. The CDR3 is cut off 3 residues early in the read; its end comes from the germline J gene. The germline gives CDR1 WSHSY, CDR2 SAAADI. The CDR3 is made up of 15 amino acids. The V and J ends lost 6 bases and 2 bases, in that order; junction bases with no gene match: 8.